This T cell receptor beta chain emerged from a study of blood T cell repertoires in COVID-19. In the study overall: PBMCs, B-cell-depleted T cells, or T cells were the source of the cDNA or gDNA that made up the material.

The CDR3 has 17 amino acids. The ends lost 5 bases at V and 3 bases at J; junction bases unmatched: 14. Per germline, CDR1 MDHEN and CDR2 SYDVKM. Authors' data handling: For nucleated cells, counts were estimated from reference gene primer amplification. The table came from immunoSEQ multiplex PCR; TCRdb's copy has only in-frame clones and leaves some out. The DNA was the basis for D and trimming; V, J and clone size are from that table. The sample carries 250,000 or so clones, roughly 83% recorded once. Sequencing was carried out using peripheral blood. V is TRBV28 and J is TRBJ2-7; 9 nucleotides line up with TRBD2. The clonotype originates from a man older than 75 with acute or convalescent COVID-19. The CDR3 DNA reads TGTGCCAGCAGTCCGACCTATCTAGCGGGGTTTTTCTACGAGCAGTACTTC. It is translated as CASSPTYLAGFFYEQYF.